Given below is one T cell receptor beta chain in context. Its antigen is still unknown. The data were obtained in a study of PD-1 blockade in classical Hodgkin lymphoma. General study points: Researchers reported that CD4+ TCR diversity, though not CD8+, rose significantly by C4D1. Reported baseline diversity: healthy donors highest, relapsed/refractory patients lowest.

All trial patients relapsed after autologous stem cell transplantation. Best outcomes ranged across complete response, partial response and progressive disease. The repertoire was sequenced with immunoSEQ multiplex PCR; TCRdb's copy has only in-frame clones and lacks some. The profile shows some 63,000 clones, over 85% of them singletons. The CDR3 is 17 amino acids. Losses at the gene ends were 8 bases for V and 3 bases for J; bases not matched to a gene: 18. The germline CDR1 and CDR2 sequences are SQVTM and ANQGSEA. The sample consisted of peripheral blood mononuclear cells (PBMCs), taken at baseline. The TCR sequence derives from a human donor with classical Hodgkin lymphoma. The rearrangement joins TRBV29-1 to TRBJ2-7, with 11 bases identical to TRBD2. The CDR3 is CSFCGTSGVTDCYEQYF. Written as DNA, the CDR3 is TGCAGCTTTTGTGGGACTAGCGGAGTAACCGACTGCTACGAGCAGTACTTC.